The rows below give T cell receptor beta chains drawn from one sample of a study of blood T cell repertoires in COVID-19. The method was immunoSEQ multiplex PCR; TCRdb's version includes in-frame clones alone and lacks a portion of them. The data show roughly 300,000 clones, about nine tenths seen once. Sample: peripheral blood. The receptors come from a woman aged 25 to 45 with COVID-19, enrolled during active disease. The CDR3 runs from the conserved cysteine through the conserved F or W. The D gene is left open where the match is weak. For some rows the clone size is stated as once, few or many, or as a class when expanded; others skip it.

>.|TRBJ2-1|.|TRBV10-3
CAISRDTTPNEQFF
TGTGCCATCAGTCGAGACACGACCCCCAATGAGCAGTTCTTC
>.|TRBJ1-1|.|TRBV19
CASSIGGTATEAFF
TGTGCCAGTAGTATTGGAGGGACGGCCACTGAAGCTTTCTTT
>TRBD1|TRBJ2-1|.|TRBV24-1
CATSPSGTGGVEQFF
TGTGCCACCAGCCCCTCCGGGACAGGGGGCGTTGAGCAGTTCTTC
>TRBD2|TRBJ2-1|.|TRBV4-2
CASSQGGLAGNEQFF
TGTGCCAGCAGCCAAGGGGGGCTAGCGGGCAATGAGCAGTTCTTC
>TRBD1|TRBJ2-7|.|TRBV28
CASSLQGQGDREQYF
TGTGCCAGCAGTTTGCAGGGACAGGGGGACCGTGAGCAGTACTTC
>.|TRBJ2-2|.|TRBV29-1
CSVRAEGTGELFF
TGCAGCGTTCGGGCAGAGGGAACCGGGGAGCTGTTTTTT
>TRBD1|TRBJ2-7|.|TRBV28
CASSLSGQGIYEQYF
TGTGCCAGCAGTTTATCGGGACAGGGCATTTACGAGCAGTACTTC
>TRBD2|TRBJ2-2|once|TRBV27
CASSLSNPSGGTGELFF
TGTGCCAGCAGTTTATCGAATCCTAGCGGGGGCACCGGGGAGCTGTTTTTT
>TRBD1|TRBJ2-3|.|TRBV24-1
CATTGGKGDTQYF
TGTGCCACCACAGGGGGCAAAGGAGATACGCAGTATTTT
>.|TRBJ1-1|.|TRBV4-1
CASSQGRGTEAFF
TGCGCCAGCAGCCAAGGGCGGGGCACTGAAGCTTTCTTT
>.|TRBJ1-6|.|TRBV28
CASSLRGLESPLHF
TGTGCCAGCAGTTTAAGAGGGTTGGAGTCACCCCTCCACTTT
>.|TRBJ1-4|.|TRBV30
CAWSTRYNEKLFF
TGTGCCTGGAGTACGAGGTATAATGAAAAACTGTTTTTT
>.|TRBJ1-4|once|TRBV6-6
CASSYPPGAEKLFF
TGTGCCAGCAGTTACCCGCCAGGGGCTGAAAAACTGTTTTTT
>.|TRBJ1-2|.|TRBV19
CASSIDAGDQRLLYGYTF
TGTGCCAGTAGTATAGATGCAGGGGATCAACGTCTCCTTTATGGCTACACCTTC
>.|TRBJ1-3|.|TRBV30
CAWSVRQNIRNTIYF
TGTGCCTGGAGTGTGAGGCAGAACATTAGAAACACCATATATTTT
>.|TRBJ1-1|.|TRBV19
CASSIFLTQGREAFF
TGTGCCAGTAGTATCTTTCTTACCCAGGGGCGGGAAGCTTTCTTT
>TRBD1|TRBJ1-1|once|TRBV2
CASDRAQNTEAFF
TGTGCCAGCGACAGGGCCCAGAACACTGAAGCTTTCTTT
>.|TRBJ1-1|.|TRBV5-1
CASSLAGAPNTEAFF
TGCGCCAGCAGCTTAGCAGGGGCTCCGAACACTGAAGCTTTCTTT
>TRBD2|TRBJ2-7|.|TRBV5-1
CASSTGLAGVEQYF
TGCGCCAGCAGCACGGGACTAGCGGGAGTGGAGCAGTACTTC
>TRBD1|TRBJ2-1|.|TRBV7-9
CASSLEGAYNEQFF
TGTGCCAGCAGCTTAGAGGGGGCTTACAATGAGCAGTTCTTC
>.|TRBJ1-2|.|TRBV28
CASSLGGWRGYGYTF
TGTGCCAGCAGTTTGGGGGGGTGGAGGGGCTATGGCTACACCTTC
>TRBD2|TRBJ2-2|.|TRBV5-1
CASSFGLETPGDTGELFF
TGCGCCAGCAGCTTTGGACTAGAGACGCCCGGGGACACCGGGGAGCTGTTTTTT
>TRBD1|TRBJ2-3|once|TRBV11-2
CASSLYRGHTDTQYF
TGTGCCAGCAGCTTGTACAGGGGGCATACAGATACGCAGTATTTT
>TRBD1|TRBJ1-2|.|TRBV29-1
CSATGGDGYTF
TGCAGCGCTACAGGGGGCGATGGCTACACCTTC
>TRBD2|TRBJ2-3|.|TRBV5-4
CASIPNGLAGVEDTQYF
TGTGCCAGCATCCCTAACGGACTAGCGGGAGTGGAAGATACGCAGTATTTT
>TRBD1|TRBJ1-5|once|TRBV6-5
CASRRDSSGPQHF
TGTGCCAGCAGACGGGACAGCTCAGGGCCCCAGCATTTT
>TRBD1|TRBJ1-5|.|TRBV27
CASSTQGGVGNQPQHF
TGTGCCAGCAGTACACAGGGGGGGGTCGGCAATCAGCCCCAGCATTTT
>TRBD2|TRBJ2-1|.|TRBV9
CASSVGAGALNEQFF
TGTGCCAGCAGCGTAGGTGCGGGAGCCCTCAATGAGCAGTTCTTC
>.|TRBJ1-2|.|TRBV5-1
CASSLAYGTPYTF
TGCGCCAGCAGCTTGGCCTACGGGACACCATACACCTTC
>TRBD1|TRBJ2-4|.|TRBV29-1
CSGLDRDKNIQYF
TGCAGCGGCTTAGACAGGGATAAAAACATTCAGTACTTC
>.|TRBJ2-3|.|TRBV2
CASAARSTDTQYF
TGTGCCAGCGCCGCGCGTTCCACAGATACGCAGTATTTT
>.|TRBJ2-3|.|TRBV2
CASPPSTDTQYF
TGTGCCAGCCCCCCGAGCACAGATACGCAGTATTTT
>.|TRBJ1-2|.|TRBV4-2
CASSQDDGREYGYTF
TGTGCCAGCAGCCAAGATGACGGGAGGGAGTATGGCTACACCTTC
>TRBD2|TRBJ2-7|few|TRBV10-1
CASSDTSGREQYF
TGCGCCAGCAGTGACACTAGCGGCAGGGAGCAGTACTTC
>.|TRBJ2-3|.|TRBV13
CASSLQSPDTQYF
TGTGCCAGCAGCTTGCAGTCCCCAGATACGCAGTATTTT
>TRBD2|TRBJ2-7|.|TRBV7-8
CASIYRTSGSSSLYEQYF
TGTGCCAGCATCTACCGGACTAGCGGGAGTTCCTCCCTCTACGAGCAGTACTTC
>.|TRBJ2-7|.|TRBV2
CASTRREAEQYF
TGTGCCAGCACTCGTCGGGAAGCCGAGCAGTACTTC
>.|TRBJ1-2|.|TRBV27
CASRGQLVGGYTF
TGTGCCAGCAGGGGACAATTGGTCGGTGGCTACACCTTC
>.|TRBJ2-5|once|TRBV11-1
CASSFTGPETQYF
TGTGCCAGCAGCTTTACAGGGCCGGAGACCCAGTACTTC
>TRBD2|TRBJ2-7|.|TRBV3-1/TRBV3-2
CASSQVSSGDYEQYF
TGTGCCAGCAGCCAAGTATCTAGCGGAGACTACGAGCAGTACTTC
>.|TRBJ2-7|.|TRBV6-4
CARTTPKEVSSYEQYF
TGTGCCAGGACTACTCCCAAGGAGGTGAGCTCCTACGAGCAGTACTTC
>TRBD1|TRBJ2-1|.|TRBV6-1
CASSGRTGSGSYNEQFF
TGTGCCAGCAGTGGTAGGACAGGGAGTGGGTCCTACAATGAGCAGTTCTTC
>TRBD1|TRBJ1-2|.|TRBV5-1
CASSLALGTGHGYTF
TGCGCCAGCAGCTTGGCCCTCGGGACAGGGCATGGCTACACCTTC
>TRBD2|TRBJ2-3|.|TRBV7-9
CASSLVGSGKTDTQYF
TGTGCCAGCAGCTTAGTCGGTAGCGGGAAAACAGATACGCAGTATTTT
>.|TRBJ2-5|.|TRBV27
CASSLYPEQETQYF
TGTGCCAGCAGTTTATACCCGGAGCAGGAGACCCAGTACTTC
>.|TRBJ2-3|.|TRBV19
CASSAPSDTQYF
TGTGCCAGTAGTGCGCCCTCGGATACGCAGTATTTT
>TRBD2|TRBJ2-1|once|TRBV28
CASSLIVTSGYNEQFF
TGTGCCAGCAGCTTAATCGTGACTAGCGGCTACAATGAGCAGTTCTTC
>TRBD2|TRBJ2-7|.|TRBV4-1
CASSQIQTSETYEQYF
TGCGCCAGCAGCCAGATTCAGACTAGCGAGACCTACGAGCAGTACTTC
>.|TRBJ1-4|.|TRBV5-1
CASSPEVGEKLFF
TGCGCCAGCAGCCCGGAGGTCGGTGAAAAACTGTTTTTT
>.|TRBJ2-1|.|TRBV10-1
CASSESIGAPYNEQFF
TGCGCCAGCAGTGAGTCCATCGGAGCCCCATACAATGAGCAGTTCTTC
>.|TRBJ2-5|.|TRBV5-4
CASSFGRAGETQYF
TGTGCCAGCAGCTTCGGCAGGGCAGGAGAGACCCAGTACTTC
>TRBD2|TRBJ2-1|few|TRBV29-1
CSFFGATSGGYNEQFF
TGCAGCTTCTTCGGCGCCACTAGCGGGGGGTACAATGAGCAGTTCTTC
>TRBD2|TRBJ2-1|.|TRBV20-1
CSASVAGGYNEQFF
TGCAGTGCTAGTGTAGCGGGAGGGTACAATGAGCAGTTCTTC
>.|TRBJ1-5|few|TRBV18
CASSPLTVSNSNQPQHF
TGTGCCAGCTCACCGCTGACAGTGAGTAATAGCAATCAGCCCCAGCATTTT
>TRBD1|TRBJ2-3|.|TRBV2
CASRKGTGPPTDTQYF
TGTGCCAGCAGGAAGGGGACAGGCCCTCCCACAGATACGCAGTATTTT
>.|TRBJ2-3|once|TRBV21-1
CASHSPNSITSTDTQYF
TGTGCCAGCCACTCCCCTAATTCCATAACTAGCACAGATACGCAGTATTTT
>TRBD1|TRBJ1-2|.|TRBV5-4
CASSLVTGTYGYTF
TGTGCCAGCAGCTTGGTGACAGGGACCTATGGCTACACCTTC